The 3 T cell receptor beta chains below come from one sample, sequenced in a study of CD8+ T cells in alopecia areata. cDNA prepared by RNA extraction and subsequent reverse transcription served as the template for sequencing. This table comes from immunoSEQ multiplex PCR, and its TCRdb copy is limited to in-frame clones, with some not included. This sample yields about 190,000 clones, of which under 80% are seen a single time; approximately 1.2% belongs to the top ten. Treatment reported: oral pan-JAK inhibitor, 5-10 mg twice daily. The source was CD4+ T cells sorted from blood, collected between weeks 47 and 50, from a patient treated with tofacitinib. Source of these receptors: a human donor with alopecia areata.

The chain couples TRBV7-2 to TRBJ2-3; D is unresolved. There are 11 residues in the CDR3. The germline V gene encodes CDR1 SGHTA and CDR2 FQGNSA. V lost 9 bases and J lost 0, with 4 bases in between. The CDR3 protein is CASRSTDTQYF. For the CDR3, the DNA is TGTGCCAGTCGGAGCACAGATACGCAGTATTTT.

The CDR3 spells CASSQARLAGEQYF. CDR3 coding DNA: TGCGCCAGCAGCCAAGCAAGACTAGCAGGCGAGCAGTACTTC. The chain carries TRBV4-3 and TRBJ2-7, with 7 nucleotides matching TRBD2. Germline-derived CDR1 and CDR2 are LGHNA and YSLEER. The CDR3 covers 14 residues. Trimming removed 1 base from V and 6 bases from J; junction bases left unmatched: 6.

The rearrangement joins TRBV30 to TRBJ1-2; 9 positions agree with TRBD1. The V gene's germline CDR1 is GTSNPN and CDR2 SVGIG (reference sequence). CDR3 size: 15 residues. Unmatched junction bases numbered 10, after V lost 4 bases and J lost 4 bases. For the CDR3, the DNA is TGTGCCTGGAACCCCGGGACAGGGCCTAGCTATGGCTACACCTTC. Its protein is CAWNPGTGPSYGYTF.